The 10 T cell receptor beta chains below all came from one sample that was sequenced in a study of CD8+ T cells in alopecia areata. Treatment noted: oral pan-JAK inhibitor, 5-10 mg twice daily. Extraction of RNA preceded its reverse transcription into cDNA, which served as the sequencing template. Sequenced by immunoSEQ multiplex PCR; TCRdb stores in-frame clones only, minus some. The repertoire consists of more than 90,000 clones, with around 58% occurring once and the leading ten covering under 35%. The sample in question was CD8+ T cells sorted from blood, obtained at week 4, from a patient treated with tofacitinib. The source of these receptors is a human donor with alopecia areata.

V is TRBV7-9 and J is TRBJ1-5; D may be TRBD1 (6 bases). The germline CDR1 and CDR2 sequences are SEHNR and FQNEAQ (reference sequence). This CDR3 contains 14 residues. Trimming removed 3 bases at V and 7 bases at J, with 13 bases between. CDR3 sequence: CASSFGGARQPQHF. The CDR3 coding sequence is TGTGCCAGCAGCTTCGGGGGGGCCAGGCAGCCCCAGCATTTT.

This clone came up a few times. The rearrangement links TRBV29-1 to TRBJ2-3, with 7 bases lining up with TRBD1. The length of the CDR3 is 16 residues. The V gene end was trimmed by 0 bases and the J gene end by 5 bases; junction bases not matched to a gene: 11. The germline gives CDR1 SQVTM, CDR2 ANQGSEA. The CDR3 DNA is TGCAGCGTTGAAGATCCCCCCAGGGGGAAGGTAGATACGCAGTATTTT. Its translation: CSVEDPPRGKVDTQYF.

The chain couples TRBV5-4 to TRBJ2-3; D might be TRBD1 or TRBD2, each matching 5 bases. This CDR3 has 14 amino acids. Germline values: CDR1 SGHNT, CDR2 YYREEE (reference sequence). Deletions cut 9 bases from V and 3 bases from J, with 17 bases between. The CDR3: CATLGDLGTDTQYF. The DNA for the CDR3 is TGTGCCACGCTCGGGGACCTAGGGACAGATACGCAGTATTTT. The full variable domain, in which reference TRBV5-4 and TRBJ2-3 provide the parts outside the CDR3, is ETGVTQSPTHLIKTRGQQVTLRCSSQSGHNTVSWYQQALGQGPQFIFQYYREEENGRGNFPPRFSGLQFPNYSSELNVNALELDDSALYLCATLGDLGTDTQYFGPGTRLTVL.

This clone was observed a handful of times. V is TRBV29-1 and J is TRBJ2-2, with no clear D. Per the germline V gene, CDR1 is SQVTM and CDR2 is ANQGSEA. The CDR3 length is 14 residues. Trimming took 2 bases from V and 7 from J, leaving 14 bases between them. DNA for the CDR3: TGCAGCGTTGAACCACCCGCCTCAAGCGGGGAGCTGTTTTTT. This encodes CSVEPPASSGELFF.

The rearrangement uses TRBV2 and TRBJ2-5; 8 nucleotides match TRBD1. Germline CDR1 is SNHLY and CDR2 is FYNNEI. The CDR3 length is 14 residues. Unmatched junction bases numbered 5, after V lost 5 bases and J lost 3 bases. CDR3 amino acids: CASSTGQGEETQYF. The CDR3 DNA reads TGTGCCAGCAGTACCGGACAGGGTGAAGAGACCCAGTACTTC. The full variable domain, its missing parts supplied by reference TRBV2 and TRBJ2-5, is EPEVTQTPSHQVTQMGQEVILRCVPISNHLYFYWYRQILGQKVEFLVSFYNNEISEKSEIFDDQFSVERPDGSNFTLKIRSTKLEDSAMYFCASSTGQGEETQYFGPGTRLLVL.

Only a few counts were recorded for this clone. The gene calls are TRBV7-2 and TRBJ1-1; D gene unclear. Germline CDR1 and CDR2: SGHTA and FQGNSA. CDR3 size: 15 residues. Trimming took off 1 base at V and 0 bases at J, with 9 bases between the two ends. Here the CDR3 DNA reads TGTGCCAGCAGCTTAGAGCCGGACTTGAACACTGAAGCTTTCTTT. Its translation: CASSLEPDLNTEAFF.

This clone was detected only a few times. The gene calls are TRBV29-1 and TRBJ1-2; D remains unclear. The germline gives CDR1 SQVTM, CDR2 ANQGSEA. The CDR3 runs 11 residues. Trimming shortened V by 7 bases and J by 9 bases, and 15 bases separated the two germline ends. The CDR3 here is CSAADRGSYTF. The CDR3 region has the DNA TGCAGCGCTGCCGATAGAGGCAGCTACACCTTC.

The rearrangement links TRBV11-2 to TRBJ2-3, with D possibly being TRBD1 or TRBD2 (5 bases each). Germline V CDR1 and CDR2: SGHAT, FQNNGV. The CDR3 consists of 18 residues. V dropped 4 bases and J dropped 3 bases, with 23 bases sitting between them. The DNA of the CDR3 is TGTGCCAGCAGCTACCCTCGGCCAGGGAGTAAGATTACAGATACGCAGTATTTT. Its protein product is CASSYPRPGSKITDTQYF.

This clone came up a few times. V gene TRBV29-1 combines with J gene TRBJ2-4, with unresolved D. V lost 3 bases and J 0 bases, leaving 9 bases between the germline ends. The CDR3 runs 14 residues. Per the germline V gene, CDR1 is SQVTM and CDR2 is ANQGSEA. The CDR3 bases are TGCAGCGTTGAGGTGGGCAGAGCCAAAAACATTCAGTACTTC. It encodes CSVEVGRAKNIQYF.

V and J are TRBV5-6 and TRBJ2-1; a weak D match, TRBD1 (5 bases). Trimming cost V 4 bases and J 9 bases, with 8 bases left between them. Germline loops: CDR1 SGHDT, CDR2 YYEEEE. CDR3 length: 11 residues. CDR3 nucleotides: TGTGCCAGCAGCGTCGACAGTGAGCAGTTCTTC. Translated: CASSVDSEQFF. Variable domain in full (rest from reference TRBV5-6 and TRBJ2-1): DAGVTQSPTHLIKTRGQQVTLRCSPKSGHDTVSWYQQALGQGPQFIFQYYEEEERQRGNFPDRFSGHQFPNYSSELNVNALLLGDSALYLCASSVDSEQFFGPGTRLTVL.